One sample yielded the 2 T cell receptor beta chains listed below, sequenced in a study of blood T cell repertoires in COVID-19. The repertoire was sequenced with immunoSEQ multiplex PCR; TCRdb's copy has only in-frame clones and lacks some. The data contain approximately 170,000 clones, over 80% of them seen just once; the ten biggest clones take up about 8.1%. Sequenced material: peripheral blood. The receptors come from an elderly woman with COVID-19, enrolled during active disease.

The V call is TRBV19, the J call TRBJ2-4; D gene unclear. Germline V gene sequence: CDR1 LNHDA, CDR2 SQIVND (reference sequence). The CDR3 consists of 13 residues. The V end was cut by 8 bases, the J end by 1 base, with 9 bases between. CDR3 residues: CASGDFAKNIQYF. CDR3 in DNA: TGTGCCAGTGGCGACTTTGCCAAAAACATTCAGTACTTC.

This clone was observed a few times. The V gene is TRBV3-1 (or the pseudogene TRBV3-2), the J gene TRBJ1-6, with D tentatively TRBD1 (5 bases). The germline gives CDR1 LGHDT, CDR2 YNNKEL (reference sequence). V lost 1 base, J lost 10 bases, and 14 bases lay in between. This CDR3 region has 15 residues. DNA for the CDR3: TGTGCCAGCAGCCAAGTGGGGGGGGAGCGATCACCCCTCCACTTT. Amino acids: CASSQVGGERSPLHF.